Given below is one T cell receptor beta chain in context. The record originates from a study of T cell changes during pregnancy in multiple sclerosis. CDR1 and CDR2 from the germline V gene are MGHDK and SYGVNS. The CDR3 contains 13 residues. V lost 3 bases, J lost 2 bases, and 7 bases lay in between. Assay used: immunoSEQ multiplex PCR; TCRdb lists only in-frame clones, some missing. The sample consists of about 50,000 clones, approximately 92% of them appearing once. The chain uses TRBV25-1 and TRBJ1-2; no definite D call. The source is a female donor with multiple sclerosis, enrolled in a pregnancy study. This specimen consisted of CD4+ T cells from peripheral blood mononuclear cells, obtained in the third trimester of pregnancy. CDR3 residues: CASSDTVNYGYTF. Written as DNA, the CDR3 is TGTGCCAGCAGTGACACAGTAAACTATGGCTACACCTTC.